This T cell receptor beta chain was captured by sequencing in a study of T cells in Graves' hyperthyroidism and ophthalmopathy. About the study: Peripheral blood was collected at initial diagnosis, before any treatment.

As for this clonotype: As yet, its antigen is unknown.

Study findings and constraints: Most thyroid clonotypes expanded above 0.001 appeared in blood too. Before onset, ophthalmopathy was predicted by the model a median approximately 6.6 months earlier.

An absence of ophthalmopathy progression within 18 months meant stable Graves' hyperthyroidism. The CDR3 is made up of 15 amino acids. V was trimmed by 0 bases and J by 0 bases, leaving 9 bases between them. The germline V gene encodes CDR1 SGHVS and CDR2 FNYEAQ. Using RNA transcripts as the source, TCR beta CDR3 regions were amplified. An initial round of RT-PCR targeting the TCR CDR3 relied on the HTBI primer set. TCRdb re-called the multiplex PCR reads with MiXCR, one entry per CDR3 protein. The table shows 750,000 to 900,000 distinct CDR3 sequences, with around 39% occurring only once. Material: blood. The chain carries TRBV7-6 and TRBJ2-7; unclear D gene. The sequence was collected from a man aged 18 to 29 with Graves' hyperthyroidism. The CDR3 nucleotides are TGTGCCAGCAGCTTAGCGGAGCTTCCCTCCTACGAGCAGTACTTC. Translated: CASSLAELPSYEQYF. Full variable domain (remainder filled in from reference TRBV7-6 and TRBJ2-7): GAGVSQSPRYKVTKRGQDVALRCDPISGHVSLYWYRQALGQGPEFLTYFNYEAQQDKSGLPNDRFSAERPEGSISTLTIQRTEQRDSAMYRCASSLAELPSYEQYFGPGTRLTVT.